This paragraph covers one T cell receptor (beta chain) sequence. Participants were placed into cohorts based on the clinical history they reported. Sequencing was performed with immunoSEQ multiplex PCR; in TCRdb, only in-frame clones are kept and a portion is missing. The sample yields 300,000 to 450,000 clones, about 90% seen once. Germline V CDR1 and CDR2: SGDLS, YYNGEE. The V gene end was trimmed by 4 bases and the J gene end by 5 bases; junction bases not matched to a gene: 8. The CDR3 runs 16 residues. The sample originates from a study of blood T cell repertoires in COVID-19. The sequence derives from a woman aged 25 to 45 who had been exposed to COVID-19. V and J are TRBV9 and TRBJ2-5; TRBD2 matches at 13 bases. The source material was PBMCs or T cells enriched from blood (not recorded which). CDR3 residues: CASSPGLAGEGETQYF. The DNA for the CDR3 is TGTGCCAGCAGCCCTGGACTAGCGGGAGAGGGGGAGACCCAGTACTTC.